This TCR beta chain stems from a study of a mutant IDH1 vaccine in newly diagnosed glioma. Looking at the study overall: Antecedent treatment encompassed radiotherapy, temozolomide, or their combination; the majority received both.

Time point reported: week 35, safety follow-up. Vaccination comprised doses that each held 300 ug of mutant IDH1 20-mer peptide, plus topical imiquimod. New IDH1-mutant, ATRX-lost WHO grade 3 or 4 astrocytomas occurred in donors. This clone was recorded a few times. The antigen is undetermined. The data were produced by immunoSEQ multiplex PCR, yet TCRdb's version contains in-frame clones alone and is incomplete. This table has roughly 60,000 clones, more than 80% appearing once. Germline assignment: CDR1 SGHDT and CDR2 YYEEEE. V gave up 0 bases and J gave up 0 bases, with 13 bases separating them. There are 17 residues in the CDR3.

The chain has TRBV5-6 and TRBJ2-1, with D hard to call. Here the sequenced sample was PBMCs, taken from a glioma patient whose treatment included an IDH1 peptide vaccine. The sequence came from a man between 35 and 55 years old with glioma. The CDR3 sequence is CASSLVPLRSSYNEQFF. The CDR3 nucleotides read TGTGCCAGCAGCTTGGTGCCCCTTCGTAGCTCCTACAATGAGCAGTTCTTC.